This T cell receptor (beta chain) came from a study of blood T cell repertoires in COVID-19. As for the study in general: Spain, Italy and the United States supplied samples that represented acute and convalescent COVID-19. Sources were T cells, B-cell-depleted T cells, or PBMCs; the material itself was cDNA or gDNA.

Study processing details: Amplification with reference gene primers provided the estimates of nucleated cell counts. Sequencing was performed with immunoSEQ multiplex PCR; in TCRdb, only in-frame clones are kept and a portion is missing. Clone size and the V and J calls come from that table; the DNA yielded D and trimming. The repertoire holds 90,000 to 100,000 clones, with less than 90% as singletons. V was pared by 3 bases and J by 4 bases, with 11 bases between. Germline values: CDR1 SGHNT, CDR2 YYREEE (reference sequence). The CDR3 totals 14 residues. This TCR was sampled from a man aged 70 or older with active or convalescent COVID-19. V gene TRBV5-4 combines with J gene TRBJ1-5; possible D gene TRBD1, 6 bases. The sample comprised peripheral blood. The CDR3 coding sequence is TGTGCCAGCAGCTCACAGGGATCTAATCAGCCCCAGCATTTT. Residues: CASSSQGSNQPQHF.